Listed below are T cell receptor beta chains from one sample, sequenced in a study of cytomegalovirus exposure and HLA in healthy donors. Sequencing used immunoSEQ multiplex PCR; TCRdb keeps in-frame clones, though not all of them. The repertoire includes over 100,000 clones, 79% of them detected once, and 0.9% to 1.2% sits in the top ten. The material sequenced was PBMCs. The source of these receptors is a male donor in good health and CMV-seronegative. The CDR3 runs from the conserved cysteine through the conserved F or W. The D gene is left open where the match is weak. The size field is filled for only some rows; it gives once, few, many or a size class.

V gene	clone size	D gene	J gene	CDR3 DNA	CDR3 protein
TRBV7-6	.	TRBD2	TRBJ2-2	TGTGCCAGCAGACCAGGACTAGCGGGAGCCACCGGGGAGCTGTTTTTT	CASRPGLAGATGELFF
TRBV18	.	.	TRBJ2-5	TGTGCCAGCTCACCCACTGGGGCAGGGGGGCTCCAAGAGACCCAGTACTTC	CASSPTGAGGLQETQYF
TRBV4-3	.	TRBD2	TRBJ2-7	TGCGCCAGCAGCCAAAGGGAAGGTAGCGGGGCTGCCTCCTACGAGCAGTACTTC	CASSQREGSGAASYEQYF
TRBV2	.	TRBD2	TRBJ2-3	TGTGCCAGCAGTGGACTAGCGGGGGGAGGAGATACGCAGTATTTT	CASSGLAGGGDTQYF
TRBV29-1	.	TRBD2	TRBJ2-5	TGCAGCGCAGGAAGGCGGGGGGGCGTAGAGACCCAGTACTTC	CSAGRRGGVETQYF
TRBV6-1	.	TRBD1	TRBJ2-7	TGTGCCAGCTTAGGGACAGGGGTGGGACCCTACGAGCAGTACTTC	CASLGTGVGPYEQYF
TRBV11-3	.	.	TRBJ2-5	TGTGCCAGCAGCGGGGGGGGCAACCAAGAGACCCAGTACTTC	CASSGGGNQETQYF
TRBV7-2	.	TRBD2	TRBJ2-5	TGTGCCAGCAGCCGCCCCGTAATGAGCGGGGGGCAGCAAGAGACCCAGTACTTC	CASSRPVMSGGQQETQYF
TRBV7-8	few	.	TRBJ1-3	TGTGCCAGCAGCCTAGACGGGGAGGACACCATATATTTT	CASSLDGEDTIYF
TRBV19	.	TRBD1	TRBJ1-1	TGTGCCAGTTCGGACAGGGCTCAGATGAACACTGAAGCTTTCTTT	CASSDRAQMNTEAFF
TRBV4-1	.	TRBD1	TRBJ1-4	TGCGCCAGCAGCCAAGACGGAGCGGACAGGGCTCGTGAAAAACTGTTTTTT	CASSQDGADRAREKLFF
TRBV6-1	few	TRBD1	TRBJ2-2	TGTGCCAGCAACCCAGACAGGGGGCGTGACGGGGAGCTGTTTTTT	CASNPDRGRDGELFF
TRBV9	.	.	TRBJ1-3	TGTGCCAGCAGCCCCCGGGTCTTCTCTGGAAACACCATATATTTT	CASSPRVFSGNTIYF
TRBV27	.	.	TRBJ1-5	TGTGCCAGCAGTCGTGCATACACGTCGACAGCGAGCAATCAGCCCCAGCATTTT	CASSRAYTSTASNQPQHF
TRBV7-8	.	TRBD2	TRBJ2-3	TGTGCCAGCAGCCTCCCCGCGGGACTAGGACCTCTCCGCACAGATACGCAGTATTTT	CASSLPAGLGPLRTDTQYF
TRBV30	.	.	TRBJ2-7	TGTGCCTGGAGCCCGTCTTTGCACCACGAGCAGTACTTC	CAWSPSLHHEQYF
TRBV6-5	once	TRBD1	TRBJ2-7	TGTGCCAGCAGTTACTCGAAACAGGGGACCTACGAGCAGTACTTC	CASSYSKQGTYEQYF
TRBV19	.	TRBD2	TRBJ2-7	TGTGCCAGTAGTACCCGGACTAGCGGGGCGAACGAGCAGTACTTC	CASSTRTSGANEQYF
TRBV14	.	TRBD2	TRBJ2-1	TGTGCCAGCAGCCAAGATCTCGCCCTAGCGGGGGGTATAGGTGAGCAGTTCTTC	CASSQDLALAGGIGEQFF
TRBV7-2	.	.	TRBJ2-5	TGTGCCAGCAGCTTCCGGGGAGGATATGAGACCCAGTACTTC	CASSFRGGYETQYF
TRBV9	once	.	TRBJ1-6	TGTGCCAGCAGCGCGAGAGAGGGGGTAGGTAATTCACCCCTCCACTTT	CASSAREGVGNSPLHF
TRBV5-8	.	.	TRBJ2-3	TGTGCCAGCAGCTTTGGGGGCGCGGTGGTAGATACGCAGTATTTT	CASSFGGAVVDTQYF
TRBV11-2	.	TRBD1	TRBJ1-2	TGTGCCAGCAGCTTAGATGGGTTGGGTATCGGACAGGGGGACTATGGCTACACCTTC	CASSLDGLGIGQGDYGYTF
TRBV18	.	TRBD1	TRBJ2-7	TGTGCCAGCTCCCTCGGACAGGGCGACTACGAGCAGTACTTC	CASSLGQGDYEQYF
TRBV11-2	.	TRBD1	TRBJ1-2	TGTGCCAGCACCGTGACAGGGCCCTATGGCTACACCTTC	CASTVTGPYGYTF
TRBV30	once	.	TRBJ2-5	TGTGCCTGGAGTCCCGACAATCGAGAGACCCAGTACTTC	CAWSPDNRETQYF
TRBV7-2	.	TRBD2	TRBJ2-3	TGTGCCAGCAGCCCCAGCGGGGGTAGCCTGTATACGCAGTATTTT	CASSPSGGSLYTQYF
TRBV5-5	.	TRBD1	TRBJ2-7	TGTGCCAGCAGCTTACAGGGGTACTACGAGCAGTACTTC	CASSLQGYYEQYF
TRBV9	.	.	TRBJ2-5	TGTGCCAGCAGTGTAGGGCATGCAAGAGAGACCCAGTACTTC	CASSVGHARETQYF
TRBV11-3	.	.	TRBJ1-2	TGTGCCAGCAGCCCAAGAGGGCAGCCAAATGGCTACACCTTC	CASSPRGQPNGYTF
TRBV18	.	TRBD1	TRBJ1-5	TGTGCCAGCTCACCGACAGGGAATGATCAGCCCCAGCATTTT	CASSPTGNDQPQHF
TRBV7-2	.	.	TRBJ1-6	TGTGCCAGCAGCTTCATCGGGAGCTCCTATAATTCACCCCTCCACTTT	CASSFIGSSYNSPLHF
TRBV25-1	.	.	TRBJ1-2	TGTGCCAGCAGTGACCGGGGGGCTGGCGGCTACACCTTC	CASSDRGAGGYTF
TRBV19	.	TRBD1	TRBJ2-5	TGTGCCAGTAGCCGGGACAGGGGGAAAGAGACCCAGTACTTC	CASSRDRGKETQYF
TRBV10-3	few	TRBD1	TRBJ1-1	TGTGCCATCAGCAGGGGGCTTGGCACTGAAGCTTTCTTT	CAISRGLGTEAFF
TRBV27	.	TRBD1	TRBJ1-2	TGTGCCAGCAGCTTCAGACAGGGATCGAGCGGCTACACCTTC	CASSFRQGSSGYTF
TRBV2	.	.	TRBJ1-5	TGTGCCAGCAGTGAAAGGCTGGGGCTGTTAAGGCAGCCCCAGCATTTT	CASSERLGLLRQPQHF
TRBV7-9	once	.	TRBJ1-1	TGTGCCAGCAGCTCCCTGCGGGGCGTGAACACTGAAGCTTTCTTT	CASSSLRGVNTEAFF
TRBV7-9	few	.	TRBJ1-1	TGTGCCAGCAGCTTAGCAACAGGGCTGTCGGGGGGCTTT	CASSLATGLSGGF
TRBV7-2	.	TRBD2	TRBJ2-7	TGTGCCAGCAGCTTGGGGAGAGCGGGGGGGCAGTACGAGCAGTACTTC	CASSLGRAGGQYEQYF
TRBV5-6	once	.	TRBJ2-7	TGTGCCAGCAGCTTCGACCGGGACACCGGATGGGAGCAGTACTTC	CASSFDRDTGWEQYF
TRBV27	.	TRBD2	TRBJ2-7	TGTGCCAGCAGTTCGAGCGGGGAGAACGAGCAGTACTTC	CASSSSGENEQYF
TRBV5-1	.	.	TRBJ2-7	TGCGCCAGCCGTAGCGGACCCTACGAGCAGTACTTC	CASRSGPYEQYF
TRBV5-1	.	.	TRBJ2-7	TGCGCCAGCAGCTTGGGCGGATCAAAACCTGGCGAGCAGTACTTC	CASSLGGSKPGEQYF
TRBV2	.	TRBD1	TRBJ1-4	TGTGCCAGCAGTCGACAGGGACTCCGAACTAATGAAAAACTGTTTTTT	CASSRQGLRTNEKLFF
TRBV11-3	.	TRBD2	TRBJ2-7	TGTGCCAGCAGCACTCGACTAGCGGGGGACCTTTACTTC	CASSTRLAGDLYF
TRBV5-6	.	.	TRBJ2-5	TGTGCCAGCAGCTTGGGTTCCAAAGAGACCCAGTACTTC	CASSLGSKETQYF
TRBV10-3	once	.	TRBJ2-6	TGTGCCACGAATGGGGCAAACTCTGGGGCCAACGTCCTGACTTTC	CATNGANSGANVLTF
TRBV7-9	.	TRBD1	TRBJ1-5	TGTGCCAGCAGCCCGACAGGGGATAGCAATCAGCCCCAGCATTTT	CASSPTGDSNQPQHF
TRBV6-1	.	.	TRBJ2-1	TGTGCCAGCAGTGTACCGGGGGACCGCTACAATGAGCAGTTCTTC	CASSVPGDRYNEQFF
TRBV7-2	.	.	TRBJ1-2	TGTGCCAGCAGCCCGGGAGTACTGGGCTACACCTTC	CASSPGVLGYTF
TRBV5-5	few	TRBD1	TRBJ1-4	TGTGCCAGCAGGGACAGGGGGCTTAGTGAAAAACTGTTTTTT	CASRDRGLSEKLFF